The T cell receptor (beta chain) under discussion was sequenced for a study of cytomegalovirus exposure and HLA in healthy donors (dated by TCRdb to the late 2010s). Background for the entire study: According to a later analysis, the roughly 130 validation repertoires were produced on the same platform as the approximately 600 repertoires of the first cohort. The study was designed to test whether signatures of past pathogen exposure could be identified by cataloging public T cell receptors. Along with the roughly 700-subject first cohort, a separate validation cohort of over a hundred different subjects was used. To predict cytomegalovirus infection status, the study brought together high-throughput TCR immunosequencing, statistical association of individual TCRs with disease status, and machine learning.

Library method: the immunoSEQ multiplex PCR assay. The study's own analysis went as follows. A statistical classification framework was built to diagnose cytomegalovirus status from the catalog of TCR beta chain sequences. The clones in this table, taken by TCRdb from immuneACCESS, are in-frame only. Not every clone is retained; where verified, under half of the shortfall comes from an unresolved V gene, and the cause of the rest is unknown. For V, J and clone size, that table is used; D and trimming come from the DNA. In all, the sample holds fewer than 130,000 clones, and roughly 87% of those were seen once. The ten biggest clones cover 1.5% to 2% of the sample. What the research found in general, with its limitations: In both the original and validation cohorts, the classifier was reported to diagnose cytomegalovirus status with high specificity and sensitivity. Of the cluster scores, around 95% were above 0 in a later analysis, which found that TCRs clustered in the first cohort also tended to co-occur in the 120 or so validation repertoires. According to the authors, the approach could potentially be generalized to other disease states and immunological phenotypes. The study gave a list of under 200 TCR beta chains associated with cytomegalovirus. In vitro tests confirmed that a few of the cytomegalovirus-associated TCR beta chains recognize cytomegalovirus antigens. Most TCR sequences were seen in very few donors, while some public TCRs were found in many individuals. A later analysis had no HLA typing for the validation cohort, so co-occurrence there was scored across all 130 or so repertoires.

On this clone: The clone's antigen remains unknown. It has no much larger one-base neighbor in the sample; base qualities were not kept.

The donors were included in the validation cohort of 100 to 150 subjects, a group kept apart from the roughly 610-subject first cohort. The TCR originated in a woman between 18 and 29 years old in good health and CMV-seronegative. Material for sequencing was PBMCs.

The sequenced DNA is TGTGCCAGCAGCTCAGGAGGTGGCACTGAAGCTTTCTTT. It encodes CASSSGGGTEAFF. The chain joins TRBV9 to TRBJ1-1, with an unclear D gene assignment. According to the germline V gene, CDR1 reads SGDLS and CDR2 reads YYNGEE. The V end loses 4 bases and the J end loses 4 bases, and a stretch of 11 bases separates them. Its CDR3 holds 13 amino acids, cysteine through phenylalanine. This entry keeps only the CDR3 DNA: 39 bases, framed from base 1.